Listed below are T cell receptor beta chains from one sample, sequenced in a study of shared clonotypes between healthy human individuals. Measured with immunoSEQ multiplex PCR; TCRdb has only the in-frame clones, and not every one. The sample lists about 510,000 clones, 90% to 96% occurring once. Sequenced sample: naive CD4+ T cells sorted from blood. The receptor source for this set is a woman in her 30s in good health. Both conserved end residues are part of each CDR3. A D gene is named only where the DNA matches it firmly. The size field is filled for only some rows; it gives once, few, many or a size class.

>TRBJ2-6|16|TRBV28|TRBD1|-
TGTGCCAGCAGTCCCGGGACAGTTTATTATTCCAACGTCCTGACTTTC
CASSPGTVYYSNVLTF
>TRBJ1-6|20|TRBV19|TRBD1|-
TGTGCCAGTAGTCTCGAACCGGGACAGGGTTCCGCGCCACCAAATTCACCCCTCCACTTT
CASSLEPGQGSAPPNSPLHF
>TRBJ2-7|13|TRBV6-5|TRBD1|once
TGTGCCAGCAGTGACAGGGGAGCCTACGAGCAGTACTTC
CASSDRGAYEQYF
>TRBJ1-3|14|TRBV13|TRBD1|-
TGTGCCAGCAGCTCAACCAGGGGGCGGAACACCATATATTTT
CASSSTRGRNTIYF
>TRBJ1-4|13|TRBV19|TRBD1|-
TGTGCCAGTATGGAGGGGGCGACGGACAAACTGTTTTTT
CASMEGATDKLFF
>TRBJ1-3|14|TRBV5-1|-|-
TGCGCCAGCAGCTCCGGGGGCTCTGGAAACACCATATATTTT
CASSSGGSGNTIYF
>TRBJ2-1|15|TRBV9|TRBD2|-
TGTGCCAGCAGTCCCCGAACTAGCGGGAGTAGTGAGCAGTTCTTC
CASSPRTSGSSEQFF
>TRBJ2-3|15|TRBV6-4|TRBD1|-
TGTGCCAGCAGAAGAAAGGGACAGGGCACAGATACGCAGTATTTT
CASRRKGQGTDTQYF
>TRBJ2-6|15|TRBV4-2|-|-
TGTGCCAGCAGCTTGGGGGCCCCTGGGGCCAACGTCCTGACTTTC
CASSLGAPGANVLTF
>TRBJ2-5|14|TRBV10-3|-|-
TGTGCCATCAGAAGAGAACAGGGAGGGGAGACCCAGTACTTC
CAIRREQGGETQYF
>TRBJ2-5|10|TRBV29-1|-|-
TGCAGCGTTGCGGGAGAGACCCAGTACTTC
CSVAGETQYF
>TRBJ2-7|13|TRBV2|-|-
TGTGCCAGCAGTGGGGACGGAGTCTACGAGCAGTACTTC
CASSGDGVYEQYF
>TRBJ1-1|15|TRBV25-1|-|-
TGTGCCAGCAGTGAACGGGTCAGAATGAACACTGAAGCTTTCTTT
CASSERVRMNTEAFF
>TRBJ2-5|13|TRBV18|-|-
TGTGCCAGCTCACCGTCGGTCCAAGAGACCCAGTACTTC
CASSPSVQETQYF
>TRBJ2-1|14|TRBV29-1|TRBD2|-
TGCAGCGTTGATGGCGGGAGAAAGTCCGATGAGCAGTTCTTC
CSVDGGRKSDEQFF
>TRBJ1-6|15|TRBV7-2|-|-
TGTGCCAGCAGCTTAAGACGGATAGATAATTCACCCCTCCACTTT
CASSLRRIDNSPLHF
>TRBJ2-7|15|TRBV10-3|TRBD2|-
TGTGCCATCAGTGAGCGACTAGCGGACTCCTACGAGCAGTACTTC
CAISERLADSYEQYF
>TRBJ2-1|13|TRBV5-1|TRBD1|-
TGCGCCAGCACACAGGGGGCCGGGGATGAGCAGTTCTTC
CASTQGAGDEQFF
>TRBJ1-5|15|TRBV28|-|-
TGTGCCAGCAGTTTGGGTACGGGACCCAATCAGCCCCAGCATTTT
CASSLGTGPNQPQHF
>TRBJ1-4|15|TRBV5-1|-|-
TGCGCCACCTCGGGGTCCGGGGCCACTAATGAAAAACTGTTTTTT
CATSGSGATNEKLFF
>TRBJ1-5|17|TRBV27|-|-
TGTGCCAGCAGTTTCTCCCCCCGCTCAGGGGCCCATCAGCCCCAGCATTTT
CASSFSPRSGAHQPQHF
>TRBJ2-3|16|TRBV7-8|-|-
TGTGCCAGCAGCTTAGGGGCGGGACACCGCACAGATACGCAGTATTTT
CASSLGAGHRTDTQYF
>TRBJ2-1|13|TRBV25-1|-|-
TGTGCCAGCAGTGAAACTTTTCCGGATGAGCAGTTCTTC
CASSETFPDEQFF
>TRBJ2-6|18|TRBV9|TRBD2|-
TGTGCCAGCAGCGACCCCGGGACTAGGGGCTCTGGGGCCAACGTCCTGACTTTC
CASSDPGTRGSGANVLTF
>TRBJ2-3|16|TRBV18|TRBD2|-
TGTGCCATCGCCCGCCTCTTGGCGGGAGTTACAGATACGCAGTATTTT
CAIARLLAGVTDTQYF
>TRBJ2-7|14|TRBV7-9|-|-
TGTGCCAGCAGCTTAGACGGGAGAGTCGACGAGCAGTACTTC
CASSLDGRVDEQYF
>TRBJ2-1|17|TRBV4-1|TRBD2|-
TGCGCCAGCAGCCACATACTAGCGGGAGGTCCCTACATTGAGCAGTTCTTC
CASSHILAGGPYIEQFF
>TRBJ2-3|15|TRBV18|-|-
TGTGCCAGCTCACCAGGGGCCCGACGTACAGATACGCAGTATTTT
CASSPGARRTDTQYF
>TRBJ2-2|13|TRBV2|TRBD1|-
TGTGCCACAAGGACAGGGGTGGGCGGGGAGCTGTTTTTT
CATRTGVGGELFF
>TRBJ2-7|15|TRBV5-6|TRBD1|-
TGTGCCAGCAGCTTGATGGACAGGGACTCCTACGAGCAGTACTTC
CASSLMDRDSYEQYF
>TRBJ2-2|16|TRBV5-4|TRBD1|-
TGTGCCAGCAGCTTGGGTGACAGGGGGCGTTACGGGGAGCTGTTTTTT
CASSLGDRGRYGELFF
>TRBJ2-1|14|TRBV13|TRBD1|once
TGTGCCAGCAGCGCCCTGACAGGGAACAATGAGCAGTTCTTC
CASSALTGNNEQFF
>TRBJ2-7|16|TRBV2|-|-
TGTGCCAGCAGTGCAGCCAAGGACAGTTGGAGCTACGAGCAGTACTTC
CASSAAKDSWSYEQYF
>TRBJ2-7|14|TRBV28|-|-
TGTGCCAGCATGGTGGGGGGGCGATCCTACGAGCAGTACTTC
CASMVGGRSYEQYF
>TRBJ1-1|11|TRBV11-2|-|-
TGTGCCAGCAGCTTAGTACGAGCGGCTTTCTTT
CASSLVRAAFF
>TRBJ2-1|14|TRBV10-2|-|-
TGCGCCAGCAGTCCCGGACTCGACTACAATGAGCAGTTCTTC
CASSPGLDYNEQFF
>TRBJ2-5|13|TRBV4-1|-|-
TGCGCCAGCAGCCAGGTACTAGCAGAGACCCAGTACTTC
CASSQVLAETQYF
>TRBJ2-3|18|TRBV5-6|TRBD2|-
TGTGCCAGCAGCCCCTCGACTAGCGGTCGGTCTAGCACAGATACGCAGTATTTT
CASSPSTSGRSSTDTQYF
>TRBJ2-3|18|TRBV7-9|TRBD2|-
TGTGCCAGCAGCTTACCGGGACTAGCGGGAGTTGGTACAGATACGCAGTATTTT
CASSLPGLAGVGTDTQYF
>TRBJ2-7|15|TRBV19|-|-
TGTGCCAGTAGTATATCCCGGGACGGTGCCTACGAGCAGTACTTC
CASSISRDGAYEQYF
>TRBJ2-1|16|TRBV19|TRBD2|-
TGTGCCAGTAGTATCCACGAGCGGGAGGGCCGACCCGAGCAGTTCTTC
CASSIHEREGRPEQFF
>TRBJ1-1|15|TRBV15|-|-
TGTGCCACCAGCAGAGAGGGAGCGATGAACACTGAAGCTTTCTTT
CATSREGAMNTEAFF
>TRBJ2-5|14|TRBV18|-|-
TGTGCCAGCTCACACCGGACAGCCCAAGAGACCCAGTACTTC
CASSHRTAQETQYF
>TRBJ2-7|18|TRBV19|TRBD2|once
TGTGCCAGTAGTACCCTCGGGACTAGCGGGAGCTTCCCCCACGAGCAGTACTTC
CASSTLGTSGSFPHEQYF
>TRBJ2-2|14|TRBV18|-|-
TGTGCCAGCTCACCACCCGGTAATACCGGGGAGCTGTTTTTT
CASSPPGNTGELFF
>TRBJ1-2|14|TRBV18|-|once
TGTGCCAGCTCTCCTGATGGGACCGTCTATGGCTACACCTTC
CASSPDGTVYGYTF
>TRBJ1-4|15|TRBV11-2|TRBD1|-
TGTGCCAGCAGCGCAAACAGGGGGACGGGTGAAAAACTGTTTTTT
CASSANRGTGEKLFF
>TRBJ2-4|16|TRBV13|-|-
TGTGCCAGCACCACTTGGGGTAGTAAAGCCAAAAACATTCAGTACTTC
CASTTWGSKAKNIQYF
>TRBJ2-7|14|TRBV14|-|-
TGTGCCAGCAGCCAAGGACAGAGCTCCTACGAGCAGTACTTC
CASSQGQSSYEQYF
>TRBJ2-2|15|TRBV28|-|-
TGTGCCAGCAGTCCGACCTATCGCGACACCGGGGAGCTGTTTTTT
CASSPTYRDTGELFF